Below, 26 T cell receptor beta chains from the same sample are listed, as sequenced in a study of Graves' ophthalmopathy and Graves' hyperthyroidism. The authors amplified TCR beta CDR3 regions from RNA transcripts. In the first round, RT-PCR was carried out with HTBI primers, and a multiplex PCR formed the second round. One entry per CDR3 protein results from TCRdb running MiXCR on the multiplex PCR reads. The sample includes hundreds of thousands of distinct CDR3 sequences, 20% to 25% of them seen just once. The sample comprised peripheral blood. The receptors derive from a woman between 18 and 29 years old with stable Graves' hyperthyroidism.

This clonotype was recorded many times. The rearrangement uses TRBV2 and TRBJ2-7; 11 bases match TRBD2. The length of the CDR3 is 17 residues. The V and J ends lost 6 bases and 5 bases, in that order; junction bases with no gene match: 15. The V gene's germline CDR1 is SNHLY and CDR2 FYNNEI. In nucleotides, the CDR3 is TGTGCCAGCAGAGATGGGGGAACTAGCGGGAGAAGGAACGAGCAGTACTTC. Translation: CASRDGGTSGRRNEQYF.

This clonotype was counted at least ten times. The J gene is TRBJ2-5, the V gene TRBV20-1; 15 nucleotides match TRBD2. The CDR3 has 15 residues. Germline V gene data show CDR1 as DFQATT and CDR2 as SNEGSKA (reference sequence). With V trimmed by 6 bases and J by 5 bases, 7 bases remained unmatched. The CDR3 is CSAGTSGRTRETQYF. CDR3 bases: TGCAGTGCCGGGACTAGCGGGAGGACCCGGGAGACCCAGTACTTC.

This clonotype was counted many times. V usage is TRBV2 and J usage is TRBJ2-7; 7 positions agree with TRBD2. The CDR3 has 13 residues. Germline-derived CDR1 and CDR2 are SNHLY and FYNNEI. V shed 0 bases and J 6 bases; nucleotides not matched to a gene: 2. The CDR3 region has the DNA TGTGCCAGCAGTGAAGCGGGGAGGGGCGAGCAGTACTTC. It is translated as CASSEAGRGEQYF.

This clonotype was observed many times. The chain has TRBV5-1 and TRBJ1-2; TRBD1 aligns across 7 bases. The trim removed 4 bases at V and 4 bases at J, leaving 10 bases unmatched. This CDR3 is built from 15 residues. The germline gives CDR1 SGHRS, CDR2 YFSETQ. CDR3 sequence: CASSPLGGASYGYTF. CDR3 coding DNA: TGCGCCAGCAGCCCATTAGGGGGCGCTTCCTATGGCTACACCTTC.

The J gene is TRBJ2-7, the V gene TRBV28; D is ambiguous. Trimming stripped 5 bases from V and 0 bases from J, with 17 bases between. This CDR3 comprises 16 residues. Germline values: CDR1 MDHEN, CDR2 SYDVKM. The CDR3 bases are TGTGCCAGCAGTCCCTGGGCTCTGAAGGGCTCCTACGAGCAGTACTTC. Translated: CASSPWALKGSYEQYF.

This clonotype showed up many times. The chain has TRBV6-2 or TRBV6-3 and TRBJ2-7; 8 bases map to TRBD2. V was pared by 5 bases and J by 2 bases, with 14 bases of the junction left unmatched. The germline CDR1 and CDR2 sequences are MNHEY and SVGEGT. The CDR3 contains 17 residues. The CDR3: CASSHHPRAGGPYEQYF. CDR3 in DNA: TGTGCCAGCAGTCATCACCCTCGGGCGGGAGGCCCCTACGAGCAGTACTTC.

This clonotype was seen repeatedly, ten times or more. The rearrangement joins TRBV5-5 to TRBJ2-7; the D gene is possibly TRBD1 (5 bases). The CDR3 has 15 residues. V gave up 4 bases and J gave up 6 bases, with 20 bases separating them. CDR1 is SGHKS, CDR2 YYEKEE, per germline (reference sequence). The CDR3 is CASSKFAGRVGEQYF. CDR3 coding DNA: TGTGCCAGCAGCAAATTTGCAGGCAGGGTGGGCGAGCAGTACTTC. Looking up the rest from reference TRBV5-5 and TRBJ2-7 gives the full variable domain: DAGVTQSPTHLIKTRGQQVTLRCSPISGHKSVSWYQQVLGQGPQFIFQYYEKEERGRGNFPDRFSARQFPNYSSELNVNALLLGDSALYLCASSKFAGRVGEQYFGPGTRLTVT.

This clonotype showed up many times. The J gene is TRBJ2-7, the V gene TRBV5-1, with TRBD2 matching over 11 bases. Germline CDR1 is SGHRS and CDR2 is YFSETQ. V shed 0 bases and J 0 bases; nucleotides not matched to a gene: 8. The CDR3 is 18 amino acids. CDR3 protein: CASSLETSGGDLSYEQYF. The CDR3, as DNA: TGCGCCAGCAGCTTGGAAACTAGCGGGGGAGACCTCTCCTACGAGCAGTACTTC.

This clonotype was counted ten times or more. J is TRBJ1-1 and V is TRBV6-2 or TRBV6-3; D unclear. Germline V gene sequence: CDR1 MNHEY, CDR2 SVGEGT. The CDR3 covers 11 residues. Trimming stripped 6 bases from V and 7 bases from J, with 9 bases between. DNA of the CDR3: TGTGCCAGCAGACGGACCCGTGAAGCTTTCTTT. It translates to CASRRTREAFF.

This clonotype was detected many times. The CDR3 region has the DNA TGTGCCAGCAGTTACGACAGATTCAATCAGCCCCAGCATTTT. As protein: CASSYDRFNQPQHF. The genes are TRBV6-5 and TRBJ1-5; D might be TRBD1 (5 bases). The ends were cut back, 2 bases at V and 3 bases at J, with 8 bases in the middle. This CDR3 region has 14 residues. Germline V gene data show CDR1 as MNHEY and CDR2 as SVGAGI.

This clonotype was picked up a small number of times. The rearrangement uses TRBV7-2 and TRBJ2-5; either TRBD1 or TRBD2 may fit D (5 bases each). Germline CDR1 reads SGHTA; CDR2 reads FQGNSA. V dropped 0 bases and J dropped 2 bases, with 10 bases sitting between them. There are 15 residues in the CDR3. This CDR3 is CASSLATGPQETQYF. In nucleotides, the CDR3 is TGTGCCAGCAGCTTAGCGACGGGGCCTCAAGAGACCCAGTACTTC.

The sample holds many counts of this clonotype. V usage is TRBV12-3 or TRBV12-4 and J usage is TRBJ2-7; 7 bases align to TRBD1. Unmatched junction bases numbered 6, after V lost 5 bases and J lost 2 bases. This CDR3 spans 14 amino acids. CDR3 amino acids: CASSPDRVAYEQYF. Written as DNA, the CDR3 is TGTGCCAGCAGTCCCGACAGGGTGGCCTACGAGCAGTACTTC.

This clonotype has just one count. It is likely a read error, because the conserved phenylalanine at the end of the CDR3 is missing. The chain carries TRBV20-1 and TRBJ2-7, with D perhaps matching TRBD2 (6 bases). CDR1 is DFQATT and CDR2 is SNEGSKA in the germline V gene (reference sequence). The CDR3 runs 16 residues. V was cut by 6 bases and J by 7 bases, with 28 bases left in between. The CDR3 nucleotides are TGCAGTGCAACTCCGAGATCGGGGGTCGGCCCTGGGGAGCAGTACTAC. Protein: CSATPRSGVGPGEQYY.

Ten or more counts support this clonotype. The V and J genes are TRBV12-3 or TRBV12-4 and TRBJ1-6; D is perhaps TRBD1 (6 bases). The V gene lost 11 bases and the J gene lost 7 bases, with 24 bases spanning the gap. The CDR3 loop spans 16 amino acids. This CDR3 reads CACTPQGGRINSPLHF. The CDR3 DNA sequence: TGTGCCTGCACCCCCCAAGGGGGACGGATAAATTCACCCCTCCACTTT.

V usage is TRBV6-1 and J usage is TRBJ1-5; D unclear. Trimming left V 0 bases short and J 0 bases short, with 9 bases between. The CDR3 is 16 residues long. CDR1 MNHNS and CDR2 SASEGT come from the germline V gene. The CDR3 region has the DNA TGTGCCAGCAGTGAAGCTTACAGCTATAGCAATCAGCCCCAGCATTTT. Protein product: CASSEAYSYSNQPQHF.

This clonotype was seen only once. This chain links TRBV9 with TRBJ2-5, with 8 bases matching TRBD2. The CDR3 spans 15 residues. CDR1 SGDLS and CDR2 YYNGEE come from the germline V gene. V gave up 3 bases and J gave up 5 bases; unmatched junction bases: 9. This CDR3 reads CASSGGSGGGETQYF. The DNA of the CDR3 is TGTGCCAGCAGCGGGGGGAGCGGGGGAGGCGAGACCCAGTACTTC.

As DNA, the CDR3 is TGCAGCGTAGGACAGGGGGATTCAGGCGAGCAGTACTTC. This translates into CSVGQGDSGEQYF. J is TRBJ2-7 and V is TRBV29-1; 10 nucleotides line up with TRBD1. Germline V gives CDR1 SQVTM, CDR2 ANQGSEA. CDR3 length equals 13 residues. The trim removed 6 bases at V and 6 bases at J, leaving 8 bases unmatched.

This clonotype showed up just a few times. This chain connects TRBV5-6 to TRBJ2-5; D is perhaps TRBD1 or TRBD2 (5 bases each). The CDR3 has 12 residues. Per the germline V gene, CDR1 is SGHDT and CDR2 is YYEEEE. V was clipped by 4 bases and J by 5 bases, with 9 bases between them. The CDR3 coding sequence is TGTGCCAGCAGCCGGGACCTTGAGACCCAGTACTTC. Translated: CASSRDLETQYF.

This clonotype was counted many times. V gene TRBV7-2 combines with J gene TRBJ2-5, with TRBD2 matching over 16 bases. The CDR3 runs 16 residues. From germline, CDR1 is SGHTA and CDR2 FQGNSA. V lost 3 bases, J lost 4 bases, and 2 bases stayed unmatched. CDR3 nucleotides: TGTGCCAGCAGCTTCGGGACTAGCGGGAGGGGAGAGACCCAGTACTTC. Its translation is CASSFGTSGRGETQYF.

This clonotype was seen ten or more times. This sequence joins TRBV14 and TRBJ1-1; possible D gene TRBD1, 5 bases. V was shortened by 6 bases and J by 1 base, with 18 bases between the two germline ends. The CDR3 has 16 residues. Germline V CDR1 and CDR2: SGHDN, FVKESK. For the CDR3, the DNA is TGTGCCAGCAGTAAAAACCTGAGGACACCGAACACTGAAGCTTTCTTT. Translating gives CASSKNLRTPNTEAFF.

The chain couples TRBV6-1 to TRBJ2-5, with D perhaps matching TRBD2 (6 bases). Trimming stripped 2 bases from V and 5 bases from J, with 9 bases between. Germline lookup yields CDR1 MNHNS and CDR2 SASEGT. The length of the CDR3 is 13 residues. Written as DNA, the CDR3 is TGTGCCAGCAGTGAATTAGGAGGGGAGACCCAGTACTTC. Translation gives CASSELGGETQYF.

The chain has TRBV20-1 and TRBJ2-5; D ambiguous. In germline, CDR1 is DFQATT, CDR2 SNEGSKA (reference sequence). This CDR3 spans 17 amino acids. V was pared by 0 bases and J by 1 base, with 18 bases between. CDR3 nucleotide sequence: TGCAGTGCTAGAGAATTGAAGGGTTTCCGGCTCCAAGAGACCCAGTACTTC. This codes for CSARELKGFRLQETQYF.

This clonotype was observed many times. V and J are TRBV28 and TRBJ1-2; D not resolved. Germline lookup yields CDR1 MDHEN and CDR2 SYDVKM. Trimming cost V 2 bases and J 5 bases, with 12 bases left between them. The CDR3 has 14 amino acids. The CDR3 sequence is CASSLIQERYGYTF. In DNA form, the CDR3 reads TGTGCCAGCAGTTTAATCCAGGAGAGGTATGGCTACACCTTC.

In its sample, this clonotype was seen many times. In DNA, the CDR3 is TGCAGCGTCCACACAGGGGGTACTGAAGCTTTCTTT. Amino acid sequence: CSVHTGGTEAFF. The chain employs TRBV29-1 and TRBJ1-1; TRBD1 matches 8 bases. Trimming at V came to 6 bases and at J to 5 bases, leaving 5 bases not matched to a gene. Germline V CDR1 and CDR2: SQVTM, ANQGSEA. CDR3 length equals 12 residues.

This clonotype was counted ten times or more. This chain links TRBV29-1 with TRBJ1-1, with D hard to call. The V end lost 4 bases, the J end lost 0 bases, and 12 bases lay between the germline ends. Germline loops: CDR1 SQVTM, CDR2 ANQGSEA. The CDR3 is 14 amino acids. Written as DNA, the CDR3 is TGCAGCGTTGCTGGACTCCTTTTGAACACTGAAGCTTTCTTT. It codes for CSVAGLLLNTEAFF.

The chain uses TRBV20-1 and TRBJ2-7; possibly TRBD2 for D (6 bases). V was clipped by 7 bases and J by 2 bases, with 21 bases between them. The CDR3 length is 15 residues. Germline V gives CDR1 DFQATT, CDR2 SNEGSKA (reference sequence). As DNA, the CDR3 is TGCAGTGTCGGGGAGGTGGGAGAGACGACCTACGAGCAGTACTTC. This encodes CSVGEVGETTYEQYF.